This TCR beta chain was recovered during a study of cytomegalovirus exposure and HLA in healthy donors. Study-wide results and caveats: Later findings reportedly placed an Asian-associated ancestry cluster below the approximately 700-donor mean for N-insertions.

PCR amplification relied on 60 Vbeta primers (plus 13 Jbeta primers). Per the original methods: Unique TCR beta chains numbered 80 million to 95 million in a later analysis, with around 10 million shared. Repertoires were generated with immunoSEQ multiplex PCR, while TCRdb's copy carries only in-frame clones and drops some. V and J calls and clone size come straight from that table; D and trimming were deduced from the DNA. The sample has approximately 90,000 clones; roughly 85% are singletons. CDR1 and CDR2 from the germline V gene are MNHNY and SVGAGI (reference sequence). The CDR3 spans 15 residues. V was clipped by 7 bases and J by 0 bases, with 13 bases between them. Concerning this clone itself: Antigen unknown.

The sequence came from a man between 35 and 55 years old in good health and CMV-seropositive. Sequencing was carried out using PBMCs. The chain recombines TRBV6-6 with TRBJ1-3; D is possibly TRBD1 (5 bases). CDR3 coding DNA: TGTGCCAGCACCCCCGACAGAAGCTCTGGAAACACCATATATTTT. Translating it yields CASTPDRSSGNTIYF.